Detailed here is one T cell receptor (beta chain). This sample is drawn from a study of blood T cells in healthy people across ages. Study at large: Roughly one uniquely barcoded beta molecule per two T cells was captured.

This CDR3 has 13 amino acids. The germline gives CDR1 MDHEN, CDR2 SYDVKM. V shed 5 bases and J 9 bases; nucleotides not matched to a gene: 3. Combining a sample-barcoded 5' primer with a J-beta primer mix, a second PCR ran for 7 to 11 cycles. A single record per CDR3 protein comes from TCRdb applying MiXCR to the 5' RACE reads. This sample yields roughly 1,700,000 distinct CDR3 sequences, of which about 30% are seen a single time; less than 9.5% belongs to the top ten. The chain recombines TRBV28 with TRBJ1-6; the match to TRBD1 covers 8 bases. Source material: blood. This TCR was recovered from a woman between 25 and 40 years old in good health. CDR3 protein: CASSIGTGSPLHF. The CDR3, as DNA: TGTGCCAGCAGTATCGGGACAGGTTCACCCCTCCACTTT. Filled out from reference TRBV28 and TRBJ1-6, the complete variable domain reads DVKVTQSSRYLVKRTGEKVFLECVQDMDHENMFWYRQDPGLGLRLIYFSYDVKMKEKGDIPEGYSVSREKKERFSLILESASTNQTSMYLCASSIGTGSPLHFGNGTRLTVT.